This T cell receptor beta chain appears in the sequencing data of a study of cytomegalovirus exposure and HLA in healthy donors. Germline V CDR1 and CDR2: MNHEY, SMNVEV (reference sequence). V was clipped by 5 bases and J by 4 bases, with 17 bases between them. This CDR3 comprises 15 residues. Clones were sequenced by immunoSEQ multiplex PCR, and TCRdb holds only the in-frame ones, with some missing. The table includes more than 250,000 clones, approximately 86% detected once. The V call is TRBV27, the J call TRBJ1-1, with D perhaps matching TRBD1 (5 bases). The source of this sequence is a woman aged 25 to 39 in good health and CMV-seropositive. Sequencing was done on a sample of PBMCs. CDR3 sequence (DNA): TGTGCCAGCAGTGACTCAGGGTTTAGGGCCACTGAAGCTTTCTTT. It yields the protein CASSDSGFRATEAFF.